Below, 7 T cell receptor beta chains from the same sample are listed, as sequenced in a study of blood T cell repertoires in COVID-19. The data were produced by immunoSEQ multiplex PCR, yet TCRdb's version contains in-frame clones alone and is incomplete. Of under 250,000 clones listed, 86% are singletons. The sample comprised PBMCs or T cells enriched from blood (not recorded which). These receptors came from a man aged 40-55 years who had recovered from COVID-19.

The CDR3 protein is CATSDSRGLAGGLRETQYF. CDR3 DNA: TGTGCCACCAGTGATTCTCGCGGACTAGCGGGGGGGCTGAGGGAGACCCAGTACTTC. The chain combines TRBV24-1 with TRBJ2-5, with TRBD2 identical over 15 bases. Germline V gene sequence: CDR1 KGHDR, CDR2 SFDVKD. With 2 bases clipped from V and 5 bases from J, the junction kept 11 bases outside the gene matches. The CDR3 consists of 19 residues.

The V call is TRBV2, the J call TRBJ2-7; D is possibly TRBD1 (6 bases). The V gene lost 10 bases and the J gene lost 5 bases, with 21 bases spanning the gap. The CDR3 covers 14 residues. CDR1 SNHLY and CDR2 FYNNEI come from the germline V gene. The CDR3 region has the DNA TGTGCCACCCGTGAGGGCAGGGGTAGGAACGAGCAGTACTTC. Translated, it gives CATREGRGRNEQYF. The full variable domain, with the rest looked up from reference TRBV2 and TRBJ2-7, is EPEVTQTPSHQVTQMGQEVILRCVPISNHLYFYWYRQILGQKVEFLVSFYNNEISEKSEIFDDQFSVERPDGSNFTLKIRSTKLEDSAMYFCATREGRGRNEQYFGPGTRLTVT.

The chain has TRBV7-2 and TRBJ1-3, with a tentative D call TRBD1 (6 bases). Trimming stripped 4 bases from V and 0 bases from J, with 16 bases between. Germline CDR1 and CDR2: SGHTA and FQGNSA. The CDR3 is 17 residues long. CDR3 residues: CASSSPVDRHSGNTIYF. CDR3 nucleotides: TGTGCCAGCAGCTCCCCGGTCGACAGGCACTCTGGAAACACCATATATTTT.

This chain connects TRBV6-5 to TRBJ1-2; TRBD1 aligns across 7 bases. Germline V gene data show CDR1 as MNHEY and CDR2 as SVGAGI. V was pared by 10 bases and J by 2 bases, with 7 bases of the junction left unmatched. This CDR3 region has 13 residues. CDR3 loop: CAIRDRKNYGYTF. The CDR3 nucleotides are TGTGCCATCCGGGACAGAAAAAACTATGGCTACACCTTC.

The V and J genes are TRBV27 and TRBJ2-5; 7 bases line up with TRBD1. This CDR3 has 17 residues. J was trimmed by 4 bases and V by 6 bases; bases with no gene match: 17. The germline V gene encodes CDR1 MNHEY and CDR2 SMNVEV (reference sequence). DNA for the CDR3: TGTGCCAGCAGAGGGCGACAGGGTGGGGTATTCGGAGAGACCCAGTACTTC. This encodes CASRGRQGGVFGETQYF.

This chain joins TRBV6-4 and TRBJ2-2, with a tentative D call TRBD1 (6 bases). With 4 bases removed from V and 0 bases from J, the gap between germline ends came to 18 bases. The CDR3 length is 18 residues. CDR1 is MRHNA, CDR2 SNTAGT, per germline. CDR3 amino acids: CASSGASGDPANTGELFF. The CDR3 DNA is TGTGCCAGCAGTGGAGCCTCAGGGGACCCAGCGAACACCGGGGAGCTGTTTTTT.

The rearrangement uses TRBV2 and TRBJ1-6, with 7 bases fitting TRBD1. The germline gives CDR1 SNHLY, CDR2 FYNNEI. This CDR3 has 15 residues. The junction had 9 bases not matched to a gene; V was cut back by 6 bases and J by 7 bases. Written as DNA, the CDR3 is TGTGCCAGCAGCGCACTAGGACAGGCAAATTCACCCCTCCACTTT. It translates to CASSALGQANSPLHF.